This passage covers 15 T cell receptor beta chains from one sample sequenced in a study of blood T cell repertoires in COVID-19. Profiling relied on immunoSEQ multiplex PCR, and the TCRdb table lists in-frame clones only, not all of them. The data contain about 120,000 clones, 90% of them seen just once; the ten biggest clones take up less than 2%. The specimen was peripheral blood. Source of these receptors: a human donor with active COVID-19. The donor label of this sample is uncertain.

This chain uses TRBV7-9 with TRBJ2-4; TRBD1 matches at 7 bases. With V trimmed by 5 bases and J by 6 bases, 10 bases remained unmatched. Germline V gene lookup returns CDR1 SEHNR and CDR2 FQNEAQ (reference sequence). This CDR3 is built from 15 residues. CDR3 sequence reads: CASSPKPGQRNIQYF. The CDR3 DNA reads TGTGCCAGCAGCCCCAAGCCGGGACAGAGAAACATTCAGTACTTC.

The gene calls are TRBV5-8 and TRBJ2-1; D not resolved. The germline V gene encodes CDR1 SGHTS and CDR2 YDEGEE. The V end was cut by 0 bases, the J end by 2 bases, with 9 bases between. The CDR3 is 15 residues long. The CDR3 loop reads CASSLAAVAYNEQFF. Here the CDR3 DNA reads TGTGCCAGCAGCTTGGCGGCGGTGGCCTACAATGAGCAGTTCTTC.

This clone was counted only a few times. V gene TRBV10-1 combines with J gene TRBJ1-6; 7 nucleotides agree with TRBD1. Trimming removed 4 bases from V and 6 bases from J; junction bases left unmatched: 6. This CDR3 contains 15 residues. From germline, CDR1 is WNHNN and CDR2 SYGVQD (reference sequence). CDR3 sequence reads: CASSATTGPNSPLHF. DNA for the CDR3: TGCGCCAGCAGTGCGACGACAGGGCCTAATTCACCCCTCCACTTT.

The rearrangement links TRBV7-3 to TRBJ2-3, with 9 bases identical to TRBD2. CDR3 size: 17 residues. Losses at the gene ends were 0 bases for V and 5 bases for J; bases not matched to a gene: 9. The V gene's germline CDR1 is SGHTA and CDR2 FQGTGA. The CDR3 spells CASSLTPLAGGQDTQYF. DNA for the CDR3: TGTGCCAGCAGCTTAACCCCCCTTGCGGGGGGGCAAGATACGCAGTATTTT.

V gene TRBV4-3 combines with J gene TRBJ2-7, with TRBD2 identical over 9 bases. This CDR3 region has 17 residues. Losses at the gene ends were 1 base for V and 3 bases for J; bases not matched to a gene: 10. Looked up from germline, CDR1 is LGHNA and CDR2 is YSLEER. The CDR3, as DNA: TGCGCCAGCAGCCAAGTAGTAGCGGGGGCGAAGAGCTACGAGCAGTACTTC. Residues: CASSQVVAGAKSYEQYF.

The CDR3 loop reads CASSMLQGYGYTF. CDR3 nucleotides: TGTGCCAGTAGTATGCTACAGGGGTATGGCTACACCTTC. The V call is TRBV19, the J call TRBJ1-2; 7 bases match TRBD1. Germline CDR1 reads LNHDA; CDR2 reads SQIVND (reference sequence). The CDR3 is 13 amino acids. The trim removed 3 bases at V and 5 bases at J, leaving 3 bases unmatched.

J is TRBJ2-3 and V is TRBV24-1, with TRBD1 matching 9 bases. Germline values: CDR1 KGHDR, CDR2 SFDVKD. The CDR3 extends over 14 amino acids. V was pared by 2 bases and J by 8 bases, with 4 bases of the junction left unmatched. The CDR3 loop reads CATSDSPGQGTQYF. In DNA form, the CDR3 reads TGTGCCACCAGTGATTCTCCGGGACAGGGTACGCAGTATTTT.

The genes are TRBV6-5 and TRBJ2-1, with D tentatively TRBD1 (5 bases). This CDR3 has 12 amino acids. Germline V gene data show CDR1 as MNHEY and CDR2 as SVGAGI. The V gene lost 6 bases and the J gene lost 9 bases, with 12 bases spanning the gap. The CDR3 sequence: CASRFDRPEQFF. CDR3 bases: TGTGCCAGCAGGTTCGACAGACCTGAGCAGTTCTTC.

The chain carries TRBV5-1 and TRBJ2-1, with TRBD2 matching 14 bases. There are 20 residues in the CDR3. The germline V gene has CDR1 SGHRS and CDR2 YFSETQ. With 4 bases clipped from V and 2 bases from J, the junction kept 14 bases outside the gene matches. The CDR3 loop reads CASSRHSGTSGGPAYNEQFF. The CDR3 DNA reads TGCGCCAGCAGCCGACACTCCGGGACTAGCGGGGGACCCGCCTACAATGAGCAGTTCTTC.

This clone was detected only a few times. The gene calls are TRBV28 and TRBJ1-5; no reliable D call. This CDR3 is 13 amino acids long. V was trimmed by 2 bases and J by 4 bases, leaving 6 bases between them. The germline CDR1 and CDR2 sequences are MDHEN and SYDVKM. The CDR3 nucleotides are TGTGCCAGCAGTTTACCCGGTAATCAGCCCCAGCATTTT. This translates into CASSLPGNQPQHF.

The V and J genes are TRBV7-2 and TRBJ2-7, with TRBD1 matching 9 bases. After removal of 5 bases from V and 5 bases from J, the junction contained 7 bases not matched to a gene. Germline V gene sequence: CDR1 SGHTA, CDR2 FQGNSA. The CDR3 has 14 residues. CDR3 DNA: TGTGCCAGCAGCCAGGGACAGGGTGCCCACGAGCAGTACTTC. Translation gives CASSQGQGAHEQYF.

CDR3 sequence reads: CASSPSGTGPKVGYEQYF. Written as DNA, the CDR3 is TGTGCCAGCAGCCCCTCCGGGACAGGGCCTAAAGTGGGCTACGAGCAGTACTTC. This chain joins TRBV12-1 and TRBJ2-7; the table names TRBD1, a call not compared with the DNA. TRBV12-1 is a pseudogene locus. The CDR3 totals 18 residues.

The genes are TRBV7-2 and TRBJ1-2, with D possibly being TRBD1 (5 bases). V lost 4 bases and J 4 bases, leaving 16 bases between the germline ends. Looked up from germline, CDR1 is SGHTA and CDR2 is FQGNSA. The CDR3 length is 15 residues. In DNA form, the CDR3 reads TGTGCCAGCAGCTGGGGCCCACCCAGCCCCTATGGCTACACCTTC. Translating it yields CASSWGPPSPYGYTF.

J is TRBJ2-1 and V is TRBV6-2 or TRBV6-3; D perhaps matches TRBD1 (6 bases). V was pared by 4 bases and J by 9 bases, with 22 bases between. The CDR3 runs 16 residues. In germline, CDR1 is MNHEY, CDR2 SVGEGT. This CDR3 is CASSWGNAILQGEQFF. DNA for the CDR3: TGTGCCAGCAGTTGGGGGAACGCGATCCTACAGGGTGAGCAGTTCTTC.

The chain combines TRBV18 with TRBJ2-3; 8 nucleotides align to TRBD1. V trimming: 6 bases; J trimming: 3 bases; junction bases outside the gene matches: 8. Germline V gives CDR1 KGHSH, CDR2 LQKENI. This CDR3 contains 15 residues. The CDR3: CASSPDRVGTDTQYF. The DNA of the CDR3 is TGTGCCAGCTCTCCGGACAGGGTGGGTACAGATACGCAGTATTTT.